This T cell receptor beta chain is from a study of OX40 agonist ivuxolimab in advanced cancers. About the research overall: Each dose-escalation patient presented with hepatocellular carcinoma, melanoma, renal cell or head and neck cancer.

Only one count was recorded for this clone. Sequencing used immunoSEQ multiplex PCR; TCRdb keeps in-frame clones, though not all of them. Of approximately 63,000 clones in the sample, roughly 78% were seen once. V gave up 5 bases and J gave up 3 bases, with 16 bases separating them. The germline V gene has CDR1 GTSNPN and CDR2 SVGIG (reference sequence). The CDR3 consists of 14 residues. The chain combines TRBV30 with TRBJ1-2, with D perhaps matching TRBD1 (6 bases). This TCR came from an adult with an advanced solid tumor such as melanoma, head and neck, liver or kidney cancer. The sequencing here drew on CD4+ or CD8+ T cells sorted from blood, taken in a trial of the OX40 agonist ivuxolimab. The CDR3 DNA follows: TGTGCCTGGGGGCTTACTACAGGGTACTATGGCTACACCTTC. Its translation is CAWGLTTGYYGYTF.